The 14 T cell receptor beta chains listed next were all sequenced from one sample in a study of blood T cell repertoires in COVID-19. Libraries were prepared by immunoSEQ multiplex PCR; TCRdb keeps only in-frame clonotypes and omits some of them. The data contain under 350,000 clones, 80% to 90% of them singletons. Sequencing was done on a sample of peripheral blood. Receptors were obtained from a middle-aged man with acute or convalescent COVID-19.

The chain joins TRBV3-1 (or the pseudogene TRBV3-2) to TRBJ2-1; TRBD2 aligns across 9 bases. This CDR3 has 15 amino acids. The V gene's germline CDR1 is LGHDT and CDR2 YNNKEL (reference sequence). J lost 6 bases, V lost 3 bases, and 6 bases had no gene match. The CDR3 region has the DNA TGTGCCAGCAGCCATAGCGGGGGAGCTCCCAATGAGCAGTTCTTC. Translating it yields CASSHSGGAPNEQFF.

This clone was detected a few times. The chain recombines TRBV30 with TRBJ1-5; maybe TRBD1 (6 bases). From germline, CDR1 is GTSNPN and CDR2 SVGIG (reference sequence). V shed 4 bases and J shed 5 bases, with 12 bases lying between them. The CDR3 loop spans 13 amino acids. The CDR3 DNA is TGTGCCTGGAACGGACAGAGTGATCAGCCCCAGCATTTT. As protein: CAWNGQSDQPQHF.

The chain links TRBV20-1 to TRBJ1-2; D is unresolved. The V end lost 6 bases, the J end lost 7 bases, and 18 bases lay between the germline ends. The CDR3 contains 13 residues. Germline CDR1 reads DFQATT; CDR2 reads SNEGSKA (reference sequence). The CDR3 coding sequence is TGCAGTGCGAGTGGCGGGGAAGGGTCTGGCTACACCTTC. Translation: CSASGGEGSGYTF.

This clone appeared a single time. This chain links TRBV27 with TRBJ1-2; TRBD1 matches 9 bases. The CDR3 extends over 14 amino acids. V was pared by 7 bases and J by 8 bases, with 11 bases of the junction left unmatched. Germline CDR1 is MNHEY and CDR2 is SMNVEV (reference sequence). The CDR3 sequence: CASTKQGAPGGYTF. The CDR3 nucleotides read TGTGCCAGCACCAAACAGGGGGCGCCCGGAGGCTACACCTTC.

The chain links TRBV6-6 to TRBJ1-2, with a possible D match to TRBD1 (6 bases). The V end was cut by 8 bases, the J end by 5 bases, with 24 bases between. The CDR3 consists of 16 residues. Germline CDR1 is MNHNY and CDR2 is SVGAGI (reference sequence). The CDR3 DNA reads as TGTGCCAGCTGCTCCCCGGAGGGGGGAGGGTTGTATGGCTACACCTTC. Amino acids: CASCSPEGGGLYGYTF.

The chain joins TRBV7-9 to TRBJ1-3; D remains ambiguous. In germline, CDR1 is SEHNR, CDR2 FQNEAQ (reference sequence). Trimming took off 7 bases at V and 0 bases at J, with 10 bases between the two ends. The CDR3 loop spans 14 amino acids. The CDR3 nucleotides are TGTGCCAGCACAGCCCCGTGCTCTGGAAACACCATATATTTT. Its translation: CASTAPCSGNTIYF.

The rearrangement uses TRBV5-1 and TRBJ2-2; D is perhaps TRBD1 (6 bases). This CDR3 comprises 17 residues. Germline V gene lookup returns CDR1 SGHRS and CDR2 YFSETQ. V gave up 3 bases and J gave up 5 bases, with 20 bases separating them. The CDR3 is CASSSRDKAPRTGELFF. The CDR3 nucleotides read TGCGCCAGCAGCTCCCGGGACAAGGCCCCTAGGACCGGGGAGCTGTTTTTT.

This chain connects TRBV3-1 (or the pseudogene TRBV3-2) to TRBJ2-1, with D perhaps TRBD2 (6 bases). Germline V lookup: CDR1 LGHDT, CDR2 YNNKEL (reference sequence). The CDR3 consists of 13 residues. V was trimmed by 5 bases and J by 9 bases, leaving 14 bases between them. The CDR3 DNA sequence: TGTGCCAGCAGCTTTCTAGCGAGTGGTGAGCAGTTCTTC. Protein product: CASSFLASGEQFF.

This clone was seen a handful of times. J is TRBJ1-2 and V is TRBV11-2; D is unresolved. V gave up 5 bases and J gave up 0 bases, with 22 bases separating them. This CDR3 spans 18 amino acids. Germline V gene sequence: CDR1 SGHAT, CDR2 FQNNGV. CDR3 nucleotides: TGTGCCAGCAGCCCTGTCTCCAATTCTCCTCGAGCTAACTATGGCTACACCTTC. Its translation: CASSPVSNSPRANYGYTF. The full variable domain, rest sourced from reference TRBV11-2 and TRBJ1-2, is EAGVAQSPRYKIIEKRQSVAFWCNPISGHATLYWYQQILGQGPKLLIQFQNNGVVDDSQLPKDRFSAERLKGVDSTLKIQPAKLEDSAVYLCASSPVSNSPRANYGYTFGSGTRLTVV.

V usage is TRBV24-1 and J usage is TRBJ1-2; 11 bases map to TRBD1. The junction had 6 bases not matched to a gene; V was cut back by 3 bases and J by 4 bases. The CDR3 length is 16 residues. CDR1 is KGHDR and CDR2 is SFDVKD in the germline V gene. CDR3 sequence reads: CATSDPRTGGAYGYTF. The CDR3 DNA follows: TGTGCCACCAGTGATCCACGGACAGGGGGCGCCTATGGCTACACCTTC.

The CDR3 DNA sequence: TGCAGCGTTGACTTTAACACTGAAGCTTTCTTT. Translating gives CSVDFNTEAFF. The V gene is TRBV29-1, the J gene TRBJ1-1; D gene unclear. V was clipped by 3 bases and J by 2 bases, with 4 bases between them. The germline CDR1 and CDR2 sequences are SQVTM and ANQGSEA. The CDR3 is made up of 11 amino acids. The full variable domain, in which reference TRBV29-1 and TRBJ1-1 provide the parts outside the CDR3, is SAVISQKPSRDICQRGTSLTIQCQVDSQVTMMFWYRQQPGQSLTLIATANQGSEATYESGFVIDKFPISRPNLTFSTLTVSNMSPEDSSIYLCSVDFNTEAFFGQGTRLTVV.

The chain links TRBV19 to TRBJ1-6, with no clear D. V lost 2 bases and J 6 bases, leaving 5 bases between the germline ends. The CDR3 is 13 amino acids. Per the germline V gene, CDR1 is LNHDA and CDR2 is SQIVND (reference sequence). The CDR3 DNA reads TGTGCCAGTAGTATACTGTCTAATTCACCCCTCCACTTT. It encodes CASSILSNSPLHF.

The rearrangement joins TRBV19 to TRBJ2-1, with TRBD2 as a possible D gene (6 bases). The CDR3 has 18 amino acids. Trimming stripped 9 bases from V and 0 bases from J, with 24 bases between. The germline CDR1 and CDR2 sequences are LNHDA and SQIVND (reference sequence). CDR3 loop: CASSGGSLPQSSYNEQFF. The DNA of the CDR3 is TGTGCCAGCTCCGGGGGAAGTCTACCCCAGAGCTCCTACAATGAGCAGTTCTTC.

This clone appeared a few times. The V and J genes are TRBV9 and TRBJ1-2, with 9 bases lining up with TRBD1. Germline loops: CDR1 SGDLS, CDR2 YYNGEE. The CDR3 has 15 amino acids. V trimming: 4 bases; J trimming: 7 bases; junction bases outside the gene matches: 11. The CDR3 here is CASSSRTGDRAGYTF. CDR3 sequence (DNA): TGTGCCAGCAGCTCGAGGACAGGGGATCGGGCTGGCTACACCTTC.